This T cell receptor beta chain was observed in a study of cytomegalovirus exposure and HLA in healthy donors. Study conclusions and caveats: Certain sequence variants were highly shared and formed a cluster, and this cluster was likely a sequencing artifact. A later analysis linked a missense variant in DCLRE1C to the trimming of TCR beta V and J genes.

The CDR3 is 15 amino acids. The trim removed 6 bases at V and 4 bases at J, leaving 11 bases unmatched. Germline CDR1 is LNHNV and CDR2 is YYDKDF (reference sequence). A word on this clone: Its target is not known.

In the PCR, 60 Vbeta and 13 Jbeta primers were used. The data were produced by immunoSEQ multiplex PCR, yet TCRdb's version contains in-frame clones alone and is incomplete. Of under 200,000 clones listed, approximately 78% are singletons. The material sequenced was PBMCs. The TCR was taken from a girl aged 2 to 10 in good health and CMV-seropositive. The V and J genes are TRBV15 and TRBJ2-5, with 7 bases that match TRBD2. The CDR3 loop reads CATRFLAALGETQYF. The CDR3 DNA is TGTGCCACCAGGTTTCTAGCGGCCCTGGGAGAGACCCAGTACTTC. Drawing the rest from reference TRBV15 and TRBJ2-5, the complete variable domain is DAMVIQNPRYQVTQFGKPVTLSCSQTLNHNVMYWYQQKSSQAPKLLFHYYDKDFNNEADTPDNFQSRRPNTSFCFLDIRSPGLGDTAMYLCATRFLAALGETQYFGPGTRLLVL.